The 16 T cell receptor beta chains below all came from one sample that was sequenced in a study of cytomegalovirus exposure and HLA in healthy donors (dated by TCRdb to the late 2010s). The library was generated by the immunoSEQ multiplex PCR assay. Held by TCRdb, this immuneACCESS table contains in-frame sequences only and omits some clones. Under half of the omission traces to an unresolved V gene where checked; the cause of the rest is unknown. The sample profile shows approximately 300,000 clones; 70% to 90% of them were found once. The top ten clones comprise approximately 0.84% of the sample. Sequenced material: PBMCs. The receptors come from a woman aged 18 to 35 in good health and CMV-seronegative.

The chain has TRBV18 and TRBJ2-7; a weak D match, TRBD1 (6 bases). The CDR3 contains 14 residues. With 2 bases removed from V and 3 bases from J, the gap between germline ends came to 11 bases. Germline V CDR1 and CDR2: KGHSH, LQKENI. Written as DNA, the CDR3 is TGTGCCAGCTCACCAACAACAGGGAACTACGAGCAGTACTTC. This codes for CASSPTTGNYEQYF.

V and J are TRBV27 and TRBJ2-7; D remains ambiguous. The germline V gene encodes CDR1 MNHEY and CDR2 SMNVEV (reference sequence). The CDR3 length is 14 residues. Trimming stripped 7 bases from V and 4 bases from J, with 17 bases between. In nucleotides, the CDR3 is TGTGCCAGCAAAACCGGCAGCCTCGGGTACGAGCAGTACTTC. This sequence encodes CASKTGSLGYEQYF.

CDR3 nucleotide sequence: TGTGCCAGCAGCTTAGTTCGGACAGTCGAGACCCAGTACTTC. Translation: CASSLVRTVETQYF. The gene calls are TRBV7-2 and TRBJ2-5; possibly TRBD1 for D (6 bases). V dropped 1 base and J dropped 5 bases, with 11 bases sitting between them. Germline assignment: CDR1 SGHTA and CDR2 FQGNSA. CDR3 length equals 14 residues.

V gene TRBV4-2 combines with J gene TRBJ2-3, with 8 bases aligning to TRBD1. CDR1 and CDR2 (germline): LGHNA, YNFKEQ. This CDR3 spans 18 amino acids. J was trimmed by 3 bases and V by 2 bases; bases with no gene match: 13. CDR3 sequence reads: CASSQKYGTGSSTDTQYF. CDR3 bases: TGTGCCAGCAGCCAAAAGTATGGGACAGGCTCCTCAACAGATACGCAGTATTTT.

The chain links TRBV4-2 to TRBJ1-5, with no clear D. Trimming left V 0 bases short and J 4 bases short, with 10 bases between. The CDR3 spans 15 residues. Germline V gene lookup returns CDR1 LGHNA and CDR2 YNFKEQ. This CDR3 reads CASSQDRGTNQPQHF. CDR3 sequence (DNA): TGTGCCAGCAGCCAAGATCGTGGCACAAATCAGCCCCAGCATTTT.

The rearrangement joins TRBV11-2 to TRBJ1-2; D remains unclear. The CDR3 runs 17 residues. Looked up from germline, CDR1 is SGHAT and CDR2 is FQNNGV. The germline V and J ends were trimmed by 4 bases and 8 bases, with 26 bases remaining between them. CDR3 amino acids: CASSSPSRSGNEAGYTF. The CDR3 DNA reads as TGTGCCAGCAGCTCCCCTTCCCGATCCGGAAATGAGGCGGGCTACACCTTC.

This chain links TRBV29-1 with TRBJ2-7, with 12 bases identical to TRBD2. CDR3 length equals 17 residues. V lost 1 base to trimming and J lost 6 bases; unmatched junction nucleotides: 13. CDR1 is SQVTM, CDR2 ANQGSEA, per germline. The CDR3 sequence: CSVEVVLAGGFSGEQYF. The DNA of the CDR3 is TGCAGCGTTGAAGTTGTACTAGCGGGAGGATTCTCGGGCGAGCAGTACTTC.

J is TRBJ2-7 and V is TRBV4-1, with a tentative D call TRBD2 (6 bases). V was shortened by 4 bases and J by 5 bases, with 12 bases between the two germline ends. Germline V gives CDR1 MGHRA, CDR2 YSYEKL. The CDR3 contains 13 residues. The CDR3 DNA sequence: TGCGCCAGCAGCCCCTCACGACTAGACGAGCAGTACTTC. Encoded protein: CASSPSRLDEQYF.

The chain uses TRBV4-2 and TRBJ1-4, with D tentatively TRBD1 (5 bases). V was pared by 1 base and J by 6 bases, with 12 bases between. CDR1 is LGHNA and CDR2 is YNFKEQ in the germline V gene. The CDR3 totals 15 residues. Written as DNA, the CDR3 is TGTGCCAGCAGCCAAGTAGGCGGGGGGGATGAAAAACTGTTTTTT. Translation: CASSQVGGGDEKLFF.

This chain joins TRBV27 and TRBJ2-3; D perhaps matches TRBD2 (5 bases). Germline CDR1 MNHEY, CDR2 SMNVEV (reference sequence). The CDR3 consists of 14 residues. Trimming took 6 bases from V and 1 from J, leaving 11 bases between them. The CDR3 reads CASRRDARTDTQYF. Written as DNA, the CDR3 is TGTGCCAGCAGGAGGGATGCACGCACAGATACGCAGTATTTT.

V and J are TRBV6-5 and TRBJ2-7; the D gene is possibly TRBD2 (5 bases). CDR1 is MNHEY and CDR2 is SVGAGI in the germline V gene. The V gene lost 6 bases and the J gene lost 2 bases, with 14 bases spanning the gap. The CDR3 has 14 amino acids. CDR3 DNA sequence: TGTGCCAGCAGCCGCGGACTCTTGGCCTACGAGCAGTACTTC. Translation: CASSRGLLAYEQYF.

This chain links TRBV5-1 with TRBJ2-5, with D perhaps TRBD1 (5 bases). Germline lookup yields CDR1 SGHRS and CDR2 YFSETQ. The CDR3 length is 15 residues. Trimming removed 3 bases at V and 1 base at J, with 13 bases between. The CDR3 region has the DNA TGCGCCAGCAGCTCCACAACGACAGCCCAAGAGACCCAGTACTTC. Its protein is CASSSTTTAQETQYF.

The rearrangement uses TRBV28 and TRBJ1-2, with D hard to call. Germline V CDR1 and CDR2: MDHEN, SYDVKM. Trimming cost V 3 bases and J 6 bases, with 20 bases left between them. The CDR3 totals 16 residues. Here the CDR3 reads CASSFSGMEGRDGYTF. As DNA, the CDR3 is TGTGCCAGCAGTTTTAGTGGTATGGAGGGTAGGGATGGCTACACCTTC.

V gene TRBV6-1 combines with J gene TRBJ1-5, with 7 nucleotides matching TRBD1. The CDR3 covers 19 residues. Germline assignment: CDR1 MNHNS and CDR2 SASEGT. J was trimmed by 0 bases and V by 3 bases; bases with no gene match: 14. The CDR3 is CASSDPQPGQANSNQPQHF. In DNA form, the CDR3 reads TGTGCCAGCAGTGACCCACAACCCGGACAGGCGAATAGCAATCAGCCCCAGCATTTT.

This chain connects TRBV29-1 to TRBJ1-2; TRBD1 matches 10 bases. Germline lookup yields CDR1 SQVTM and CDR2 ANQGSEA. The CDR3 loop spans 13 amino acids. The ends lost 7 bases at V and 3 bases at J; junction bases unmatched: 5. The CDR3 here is CSAWGTGDYGYTF. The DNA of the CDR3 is TGCAGCGCCTGGGGGACAGGGGACTATGGCTACACCTTC.

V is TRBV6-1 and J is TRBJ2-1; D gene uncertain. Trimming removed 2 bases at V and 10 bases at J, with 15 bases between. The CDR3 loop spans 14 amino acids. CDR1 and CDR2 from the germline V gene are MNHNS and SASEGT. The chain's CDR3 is CASSETGLRGEQFF. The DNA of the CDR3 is TGTGCCAGCAGTGAAACCGGGTTGCGTGGAGAGCAGTTCTTC.